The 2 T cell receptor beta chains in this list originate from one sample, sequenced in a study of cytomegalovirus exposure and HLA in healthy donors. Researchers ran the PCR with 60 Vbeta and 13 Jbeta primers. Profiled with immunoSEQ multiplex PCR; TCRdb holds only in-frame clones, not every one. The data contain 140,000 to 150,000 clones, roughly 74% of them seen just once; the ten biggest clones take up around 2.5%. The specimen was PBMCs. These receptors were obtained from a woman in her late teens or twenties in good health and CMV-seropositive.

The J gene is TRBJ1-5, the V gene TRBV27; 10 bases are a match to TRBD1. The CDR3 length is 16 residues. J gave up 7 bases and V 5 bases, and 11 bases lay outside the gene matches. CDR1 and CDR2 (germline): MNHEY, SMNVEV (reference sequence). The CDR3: CASSRLGQGSLQPQHF. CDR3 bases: TGTGCCAGCAGTCGCCTGGGACAGGGGAGCCTCCAGCCCCAGCATTTT.

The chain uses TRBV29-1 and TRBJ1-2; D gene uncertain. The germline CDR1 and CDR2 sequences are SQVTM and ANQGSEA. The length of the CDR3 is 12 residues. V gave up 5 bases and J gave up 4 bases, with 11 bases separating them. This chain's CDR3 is CSVSRGGYGYTF. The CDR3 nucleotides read TGCAGCGTTTCACGAGGAGGCTATGGCTACACCTTC.